This TCR beta chain was retrieved from a study of graft-versus-host responses after intestinal transplantation. Study-level findings and limits: Marrow from the recipient contained GvH clones, some of which had appeared first in ileum or blood. Declining HvG levels early post-transplant were linked to peak circulating GvH clone levels.

Here immunoSEQ multiplex PCR was the method, and the copy in TCRdb shows in-frame clones only, minus some. The table shows tens of thousands of clones, with approximately 92% occurring only once. In regard to this clone: Its antigen remains unidentified.

V lost 3 bases and J lost 8, with 5 bases in between. The CDR3 sequence is 11 residues long. Germline CDR1 reads SGHDN; CDR2 reads FVKESK. V usage is TRBV14 and J usage is TRBJ2-1, with D possibly TRBD2 on 5 matching bases. Sequencing used unstimulated CD4+ T cells sorted from spleen or lymph node cells, obtained before intestinal transplant. The sequence came from a human donor who received an intestinal transplant. CDR3 sequence (DNA): TGTGCCAGCAGCCATAGCGATGAGCAGTTCTTC. Encoded protein: CASSHSDEQFF.